Given below is one TCR beta chain in context. This sample stems from a study of blood T cell repertoires in COVID-19. Whole-study context: From T cells, B-cell-depleted T cells, or PBMCs came the material, which was cDNA or gDNA.

Using immunoSEQ multiplex PCR, the repertoire was profiled, and TCRdb retains in-frame clones only, with some absent. The sample shows under 200,000 clones, about 89% of them seen only once. Trimming took off 4 bases at V and 2 bases at J, with 6 bases between the two ends. The CDR3 spans 12 residues. Germline loops: CDR1 MDHEN, CDR2 SYDVKM. The chain uses TRBV28 and TRBJ2-7; D possibly corresponds to TRBD2 (6 bases). The sequence was obtained from a middle-aged man with active or convalescent COVID-19. Specimen: peripheral blood. As DNA, the CDR3 is TGTGCCAGCAGTTCTAGCGCCTACGAGCAGTACTTC. Translation: CASSSSAYEQYF.